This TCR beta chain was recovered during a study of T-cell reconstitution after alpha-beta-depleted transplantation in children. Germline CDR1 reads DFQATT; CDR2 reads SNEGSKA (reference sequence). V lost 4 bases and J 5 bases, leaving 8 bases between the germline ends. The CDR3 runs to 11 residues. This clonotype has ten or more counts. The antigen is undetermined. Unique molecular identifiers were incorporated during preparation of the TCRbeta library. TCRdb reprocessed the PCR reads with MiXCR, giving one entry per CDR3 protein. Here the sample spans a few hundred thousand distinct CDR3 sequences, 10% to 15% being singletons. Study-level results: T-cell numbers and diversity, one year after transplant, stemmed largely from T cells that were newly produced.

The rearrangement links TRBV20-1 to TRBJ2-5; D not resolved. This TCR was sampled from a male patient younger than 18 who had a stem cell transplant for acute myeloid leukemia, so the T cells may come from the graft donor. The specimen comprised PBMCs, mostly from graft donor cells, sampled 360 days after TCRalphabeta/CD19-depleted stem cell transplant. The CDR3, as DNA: TGCAGTGCTACGTGGGTGGAGACCCAGTACTTC. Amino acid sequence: CSATWVETQYF.